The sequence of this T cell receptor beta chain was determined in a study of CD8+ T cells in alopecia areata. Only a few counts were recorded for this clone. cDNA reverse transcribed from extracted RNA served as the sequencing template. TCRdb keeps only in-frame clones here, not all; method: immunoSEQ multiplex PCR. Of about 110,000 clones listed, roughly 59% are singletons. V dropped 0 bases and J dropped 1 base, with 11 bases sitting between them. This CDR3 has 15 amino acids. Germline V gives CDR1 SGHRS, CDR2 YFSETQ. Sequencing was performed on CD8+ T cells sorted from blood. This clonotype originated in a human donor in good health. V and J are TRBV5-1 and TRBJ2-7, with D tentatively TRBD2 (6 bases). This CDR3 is CASSLGVGGSYEQYF. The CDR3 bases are TGCGCCAGCAGCTTGGGCGTCGGGGGTTCCTACGAGCAGTACTTC.